Listed below are T cell receptor beta chains from one sample, sequenced in a study of cytomegalovirus exposure and HLA in healthy donors. The data were produced by immunoSEQ multiplex PCR, yet TCRdb's version contains in-frame clones alone and is incomplete. Among around 170,000 clones listed, 75% to 90% were seen once. The material sequenced was PBMCs. These receptors were obtained from a woman between 18 and 29 years old in good health and CMV-seronegative. Both conserved end residues are part of each CDR3. The D gene is left open where the match is weak. Size tells how often a clone was seen (once, few, many) or the class of an expanded clone, and some rows leave it out.

TRBJ1-1 . TRBV27 . 17 CASSSAPPNSPGTEAFF TGTGCCAGCAGTTCCGCGCCCCCGAACAGCCCGGGGACTGAAGCTTTCTTT
TRBJ2-3 . TRBV10-3 . 12 CAMGGPTDTQYF TGTGCCATGGGGGGACCTACAGATACGCAGTATTTT
TRBJ2-3 . TRBV27 TRBD2 14 CASSLAGATDTQYF TGTGCCAGCAGCTTAGCGGGAGCTACAGATACGCAGTATTTT
TRBJ1-6 . TRBV10-3 . 14 CAISIDTASSPLHF TGTGCCATCAGTATCGACACAGCTTCTTCACCCCTCCACTTT
TRBJ2-1 . TRBV30 TRBD1 15 CAWSVTYRGVNEQFF TGTGCCTGGAGTGTAACCTACAGGGGGGTCAATGAGCAGTTCTTC
TRBJ2-1 . TRBV2 TRBD2 14 CASRRLAATNEQFF TGTGCCAGCAGGAGACTAGCGGCCACAAATGAGCAGTTCTTC
TRBJ2-3 . TRBV4-1 . 15 CASSQAFGSTDTQYF TGCGCCAGCAGCCAAGCCTTCGGTTCCACAGATACGCAGTATTTT
TRBJ2-5 once TRBV2 TRBD2 17 CASSPGRAAGGQETQYF TGTGCCAGCAGCCCCGGGCGAGCGGCGGGGGGGCAAGAGACCCAGTACTTC
TRBJ2-2 few TRBV7-8 TRBD2 15 CASRGLAGNTGELFF TGTGCCAGCAGGGGACTAGCGGGGAACACCGGGGAGCTGTTTTTT
TRBJ2-1 . TRBV5-6 . 15 CASSFIQRVYNEQFF TGTGCCAGCAGCTTTATCCAGCGGGTCTACAATGAGCAGTTCTTC
TRBJ2-7 . TRBV9 TRBD2 15 CASSVGAGVGREQYF TGTGCCAGCAGCGTAGGGGCGGGAGTAGGGCGGGAGCAGTACTTC
TRBJ1-6 . TRBV5-1 . 15 CASSTWEGHNSPLHF TGCGCCAGCAGTACGTGGGAGGGGCACAATTCACCCCTCCACTTT
TRBJ1-2 . TRBV10-3 TRBD1 19 CAITRLTGGVRKANYGYTF TGTGCCATCACACGTCTGACAGGGGGCGTAAGAAAGGCTAACTATGGCTACACCTTC